The 32 T cell receptor beta chains listed next were all sequenced from one sample in a study of T-cell reconstitution after alpha-beta-depleted transplantation in children. Preparation of the TCRbeta library was carried out with unique molecular identifiers. MiXCR was run by TCRdb on the PCR reads, yielding one entry per CDR3 protein. This sample yields about 440,000 distinct CDR3 sequences, of which over 40% are seen a single time; 27% belongs to the top ten. Sequencing was performed on PBMCs, taken before TCRalphabeta/CD19-depleted stem cell transplant. These receptor sequences come from a girl aged 2 to 9 with aplastic anemia, due to receive a stem cell transplant.

This chain uses TRBV29-1 with TRBJ2-4; tentatively, D is TRBD2 (7 bases). This CDR3 comprises 13 residues. V was cut by 5 bases and J by 2 bases, with 10 bases left in between. Looked up from germline, CDR1 is SQVTM and CDR2 is ANQGSEA. The DNA for the CDR3 is TGCAGCGTTAGGGGGGGGTCCAAAAACATTCAGTACTTC. Protein: CSVRGGSKNIQYF.

The table lists this clonotype with a few counts. In DNA, the CDR3 is TGTGCCAGCAGTTCGGGACTAGCGGGAGGCCTAAGCACAGATACGCAGTATTTT. As protein: CASSSGLAGGLSTDTQYF. This sequence joins TRBV27 and TRBJ2-3; 15 bases line up with TRBD2. The germline gives CDR1 MNHEY, CDR2 SMNVEV (reference sequence). V lost 4 bases and J lost 0; bases outside the gene matches: 5. The CDR3 spans 18 residues.

The genes are TRBV27 and TRBJ2-6; D remains unclear. This CDR3 spans 16 amino acids. With 6 bases removed from V and 0 bases from J, the gap between germline ends came to 12 bases. Germline CDR1 and CDR2: MNHEY and SMNVEV (reference sequence). CDR3 DNA: TGTGCCAGCAGCCCCATTCGAGTCTCTGGGGCCAACGTCCTGACTTTC. The encoded protein is CASSPIRVSGANVLTF.

The chain couples TRBV20-1 to TRBJ2-2; D is possibly TRBD1 (6 bases). Trimming removed 0 bases at V and 0 bases at J, with 17 bases between. The V gene's germline CDR1 is DFQATT and CDR2 SNEGSKA (reference sequence). The CDR3 extends over 18 amino acids. This chain's CDR3 is CSARDPPGAGANTGELFF. CDR3 nucleotide sequence: TGCAGTGCTAGAGATCCCCCAGGGGCAGGCGCGAACACCGGGGAGCTGTTTTTT.

The chain has TRBV7-3 and TRBJ2-7; D is undetermined. This CDR3 region has 13 residues. Trimming removed 3 bases at V and 6 bases at J, with 12 bases between. CDR1 and CDR2 from the germline V gene are SGHTA and FQGTGA. The CDR3 loop reads CASSFQHNSEQYF. The CDR3 nucleotides are TGTGCCAGCAGCTTCCAACACAACAGCGAGCAGTACTTC.

The rearrangement uses TRBV5-1 and TRBJ2-7; no reliable D call. Per the germline V gene, CDR1 is SGHRS and CDR2 is YFSETQ. The CDR3 contains 10 residues. V was cut by 2 bases and J by 5 bases, with 2 bases left in between. The CDR3 DNA follows: TGCGCCAGCAGCTTCGACGAGCAGTACTTC. Protein: CASSFDEQYF.

The rearrangement links TRBV5-1 to TRBJ2-7, with no clear D. This CDR3 has 14 amino acids. V lost 0 bases to trimming and J lost 4 bases, with 11 bases between them. CDR1 and CDR2 from the germline V gene are SGHRS and YFSETQ. In DNA, the CDR3 is TGCGCCAGCAGCTTGGCCAAGGGTGCGTACGAGCAGTACTTC. This sequence encodes CASSLAKGAYEQYF.

In this sample, this clonotype turned up many times. The rearrangement joins TRBV28 to TRBJ2-3, with 8 bases lining up with TRBD1. The V segment lost 7 bases and the J segment 4 bases; nucleotides outside the gene matches: 10. Germline CDR1 reads MDHEN; CDR2 reads SYDVKM. This CDR3 spans 15 amino acids. CDR3 nucleotides: TGTGCCAGCACCCTAGGCGGACAGGGCTCAGATACGCAGTATTTT. Its translation is CASTLGGQGSDTQYF.

This clonotype was seen at least ten times. The CDR3: CSARDQGGNSPLHF. CDR3 nucleotides: TGCAGTGCTAGAGATCAGGGGGGTAATTCACCCCTCCACTTT. The chain links TRBV20-1 to TRBJ1-6; 7 bases fit TRBD1. The CDR3 loop spans 14 amino acids. With V trimmed by 0 bases and J by 6 bases, 2 bases remained unmatched. Germline CDR1 and CDR2: DFQATT and SNEGSKA (reference sequence).

The chain has TRBV27 and TRBJ2-7, with 9 bases lining up with TRBD1. J gave up 4 bases and V 6 bases, and 10 bases lay outside the gene matches. The germline CDR1 and CDR2 sequences are MNHEY and SMNVEV (reference sequence). This CDR3 is built from 15 residues. The CDR3 region is CASSPIGTGKYEQYF. CDR3 DNA: TGTGCCAGCAGCCCAATCGGGACAGGGAAATACGAGCAGTACTTC.

The genes are TRBV4-2 and TRBJ1-2, with D maybe TRBD1 (5 bases). CDR1 is LGHNA, CDR2 YNFKEQ, per germline. This CDR3 has 15 residues. Trimming took off 0 bases at V and 5 bases at J, with 13 bases between the two ends. The CDR3 coding sequence is TGTGCCAGCAGCCAAGATCAGGGCAGGGTGTATGGCTACACCTTC. This sequence encodes CASSQDQGRVYGYTF.

The chain employs TRBV7-6 and TRBJ2-7; 10 nucleotides match TRBD1. CDR1 and CDR2 (germline): SGHVS, FNYEAQ. V gave up 5 bases and J gave up 3 bases; unmatched junction bases: 7. The CDR3 sequence is 15 residues long. In nucleotides, the CDR3 is TGTGCCAGCAGCCCGGGACAGGGGCCGTACTACGAGCAGTACTTC. Residues: CASSPGQGPYYEQYF.

This clonotype occurred a few times. The genes are TRBV27 and TRBJ1-1; D ambiguous. Germline assignment: CDR1 MNHEY and CDR2 SMNVEV (reference sequence). V lost 6 bases to trimming and J lost 1 base, with 9 bases between them. The CDR3 consists of 13 residues. CDR3 residues: CASRQTGNTEAFF. The CDR3 DNA sequence: TGTGCCAGCAGACAAACCGGGAACACTGAAGCTTTCTTT.

This clonotype is a singleton in its sample. The chain uses TRBV20-1 and TRBJ2-1; 12 positions agree with TRBD1. V lost 6 bases and J lost 12; bases outside the gene matches: 15. This CDR3 contains 15 residues. The germline CDR1 and CDR2 sequences are DFQATT and SNEGSKA (reference sequence). CDR3 sequence: CSAPTPGQGARGQFF. CDR3 DNA sequence: TGCAGTGCCCCAACACCGGGACAGGGGGCCAGGGGGCAGTTCTTC.

This clonotype showed up just a few times. V usage is TRBV18 and J usage is TRBJ2-3, with D possibly being TRBD1 (6 bases). Germline loops: CDR1 KGHSH, CDR2 LQKENI. This CDR3 contains 17 residues. V dropped 5 bases and J dropped 8 bases, with 26 bases sitting between them. For the CDR3, the DNA is TGTGCCAGCTCATCCCTGGACAGAAGCGGTCAACGAGTTACGCAGTATTTT. Protein: CASSSLDRSGQRVTQYF.

This clonotype occurred a few times. The chain employs TRBV12-3 or TRBV12-4 and TRBJ1-1, with TRBD1 identical over 12 bases. V dropped 7 bases and J dropped 8; count of bases not matched to a gene: 14. The CDR3 sequence is 16 residues long. The CDR3 bases are TGTGCCAGCACCAGATTCGCCGGGACAGGGGGCGGAGAAGCTTTCTTT. Its protein is CASTRFAGTGGGEAFF.

The rearrangement joins TRBV4-1 to TRBJ2-1; D may be TRBD2 (5 bases). Trimming pared 2 bases from V and 4 bases from J, leaving 18 bases between. From germline, CDR1 is MGHRA and CDR2 YSYEKL. This CDR3 is 17 amino acids long. This chain's CDR3 is CASSQIPRMDSYNEQFF. In nucleotides, the CDR3 is TGCGCCAGCAGCCAAATACCACGGATGGACTCTTACAATGAGCAGTTCTTC.

This clonotype was detected only a few times. The rearrangement links TRBV20-1 to TRBJ2-5; a possible D gene is TRBD2 (5 bases). Germline CDR1 is DFQATT and CDR2 is SNEGSKA (reference sequence). Trimming took 4 bases from V and 5 from J, leaving 14 bases between them. The CDR3 covers 13 residues. CDR3 protein: CSAIWSGWETQYF. The CDR3 region has the DNA TGCAGTGCTATTTGGTCGGGGTGGGAGACCCAGTACTTC.

CDR3 sequence reads: CASRDPGPGGPTGELFF. The CDR3 DNA is TGTGCCAGCAGAGATCCCGGTCCAGGGGGGCCAACCGGGGAGCTGTTTTTT. The chain recombines TRBV12-3 or TRBV12-4 with TRBJ2-2; D might be TRBD1 (7 bases). The CDR3 loop spans 17 amino acids. Trimming removed 6 bases from V and 5 bases from J, with 22 bases in between.

This clonotype came up many times. The chain combines TRBV12-3 or TRBV12-4 with TRBJ2-1, with D possibly TRBD2 on 5 matching bases. The V end lost 6 bases, the J end lost 3 bases, and 15 bases lay between the germline ends. The length of the CDR3 is 15 residues. This CDR3 reads CASRPTRTDYNEQFF. CDR3 bases: TGTGCCAGCAGGCCTACCCGGACTGACTACAATGAGCAGTTCTTC.

This clonotype was observed a few times. This chain uses TRBV12-3 or TRBV12-4 with TRBJ1-2, with TRBD1 matching over 7 bases. V dropped 5 bases and J dropped 8; count of bases not matched to a gene: 11. The CDR3 length is 14 residues. The CDR3 protein is CASSAQGPLGGYTF. The CDR3 DNA reads as TGTGCCAGCAGTGCACAGGGGCCCCTGGGGGGCTACACCTTC.

J is TRBJ1-5 and V is TRBV20-1; 10 positions agree with TRBD1. Trimming removed 3 bases from V and 5 bases from J; junction bases left unmatched: 7. CDR1 and CDR2 (germline): DFQATT, SNEGSKA (reference sequence). The CDR3 spans 15 residues. Here the CDR3 reads CSARPGQGFYQPQHF. Here the CDR3 DNA reads TGCAGTGCTAGGCCGGGACAGGGGTTTTATCAGCCCCAGCATTTT.

With respect to this clonotype: One end of the junction varies from germline; a read error may be responsible. The J gene is TRBJ2-7, the V gene TRBV6-5; D gene ambiguous. Germline CDR1 and CDR2: MNHEY and SVGAGI. This CDR3 has 12 residues. The CDR3 DNA sequence: TGTGCCACCAGTGTCGGAACCTACGAGCAGTACTTC. This sequence encodes CATSVGTYEQYF.

The V gene is TRBV7-6, the J gene TRBJ2-1, with 12 positions matching TRBD2. Unmatched junction bases numbered 5, after V lost 5 bases and J lost 0 bases. The CDR3 loop spans 17 amino acids. The V gene's germline CDR1 is SGHVS and CDR2 FNYEAQ. The CDR3 DNA sequence: TGTGCCAGCAGCCCGGGACTAGCGGGCCGCTCCTACAATGAGCAGTTCTTC. Protein sequence: CASSPGLAGRSYNEQFF.

This clonotype was counted only a few times. The chain links TRBV20-1 to TRBJ2-3; 9 bases map to TRBD2. V lost 0 bases, J lost 3 bases, and 16 bases stayed unmatched. The CDR3 length is 19 residues. Germline V gene lookup returns CDR1 DFQATT and CDR2 SNEGSKA (reference sequence). CDR3: CSARDTEREVGDWTDTQYF. DNA of the CDR3: TGCAGTGCTAGAGATACGGAGCGGGAGGTGGGAGATTGGACAGATACGCAGTATTTT.

This clonotype was counted only a few times. V gene TRBV5-1 combines with J gene TRBJ2-7; D gene unclear. The CDR3 is made up of 14 amino acids. Germline V lookup: CDR1 SGHRS, CDR2 YFSETQ. With 0 bases removed from V and 4 bases from J, the gap between germline ends came to 11 bases. This CDR3 reads CASSLDGPTYEQYF. DNA of the CDR3: TGCGCCAGCAGCTTGGACGGGCCGACTTACGAGCAGTACTTC.

The gene calls are TRBV5-1 and TRBJ2-3; 8 bases are a match to TRBD1. From germline, CDR1 is SGHRS and CDR2 YFSETQ. With V trimmed by 0 bases and J by 2 bases, 2 bases remained unmatched. The CDR3 covers 15 residues. CDR3 in DNA: TGCGCCAGCAGCTTGGAGGGACAGGTCACAGATACGCAGTATTTT. It encodes CASSLEGQVTDTQYF.

The chain uses TRBV7-8 and TRBJ2-1, with D perhaps assigned TRBD1 or TRBD2 (6 bases each). Trimming stripped 3 bases from V and 8 bases from J, with 23 bases between. CDR3 length: 17 amino acids. Germline V gene lookup returns CDR1 SGHVS and CDR2 FQNEAQ. The chain's CDR3 is CASSFPLVGGGDDEQFF. In DNA form, the CDR3 reads TGTGCCAGCAGCTTCCCGCTCGTGGGGGGCGGGGACGATGAGCAGTTCTTC.

This chain joins TRBV5-1 and TRBJ2-7; D is unresolved. CDR3 length: 13 residues. V was pared by 4 bases and J by 4 bases, with 12 bases between. Germline V CDR1 and CDR2: SGHRS, YFSETQ. Here the CDR3 reads CASSLSDKYEQYF. The CDR3 DNA reads as TGCGCCAGCAGCCTAAGTGATAAATACGAGCAGTACTTC.

The chain is built from TRBV12-3 or TRBV12-4 and TRBJ2-3; TRBD2 is a possible D gene (5 bases). V lost 4 bases, J lost 5 bases, and 7 bases lay in between. The CDR3 contains 12 residues. The DNA of the CDR3 is TGTGCCAGCAGTTGGGCGGGAGATACGCAGTATTTT. It is translated as CASSWAGDTQYF.

The V gene is TRBV20-1, the J gene TRBJ2-7; TRBD2 aligns across 8 bases. This CDR3 spans 15 amino acids. The V and J ends lost 0 bases and 5 bases, in that order; junction bases with no gene match: 9. Germline V gene lookup returns CDR1 DFQATT and CDR2 SNEGSKA (reference sequence). The CDR3 here is CSARDVASGSDEQYF. The CDR3 DNA sequence: TGCAGTGCTAGAGATGTCGCTAGCGGGTCAGACGAGCAGTACTTC.

The sample holds many counts of this clonotype. The V and J genes are TRBV28 and TRBJ2-2; D not certain. Germline V gene lookup returns CDR1 MDHEN and CDR2 SYDVKM. The CDR3 covers 16 residues. Trimming removed 6 bases at V and 1 base at J, with 15 bases between. The CDR3 nucleotides read TGTGCCAGCAGAATATGGTCAGAGCTGAACACCGGGGAGCTGTTTTTT. Its translation: CASRIWSELNTGELFF.